This T cell receptor beta chain was identified during a study of metastatic and nonmetastatic thyroid tumors. Study-level information: The authors compared repertoires across blood and tumor or nodule tissue from malignant and benign thyroid patients. General study findings and limits: As reported, TCR beta diversity in blood and tumor was significantly higher in malignant thyroid tumors than in benign nodules.

In its sample, this clone was seen many times. Its antigen is not known. The CDR3 is made up of 14 amino acids. Trimming took 6 bases from V and 7 from J; bases not matched to a gene: 11. The germline V gene has CDR1 MNHNS and CDR2 SASEGT. Thyroid surgery was performed in patients who had received no treatment beforehand. In the study's own analysis: CDR3 was compared across clinicopathological groups, and the resulting differences were used to build a distant-metastasis classifier for papillary thyroid cancer. TCRdb redid the clone calls on the PCR reads using MiXCR. The V and J calls shown here were made by TCRdb, not taken from the authors' results. The data show approximately 16,000 clones, around 13% seen once.

The genes are TRBV6-1 and TRBJ1-2, with 7 nucleotides matching TRBD1. Input material: tumor tissue. This sequence was found in a female donor with papillary thyroid cancer or a benign thyroid nodule (not recorded which). Some clones in this sample may be carry-over from other donors' samples. The CDR3 region is CASRRPDRAGGYTF. CDR3 bases: TGTGCCAGCAGACGACCCGACAGGGCGGGTGGCTACACCTTC.